Given below is one T cell receptor (beta chain) in context. CDR1 and CDR2 (germline): LGHNA, YNFKEQ. The CDR3 spans 15 residues. V was trimmed by 4 bases and J by 2 bases, leaving 15 bases between them. The sample is drawn from a study of blood T cell repertoires in COVID-19. The assay was immunoSEQ multiplex PCR, and TCRdb's table has in-frame clones only and misses some. This repertoire shows under 300,000 clones, 88% found once; its top ten account for approximately 2%. This TCR came from a woman in her sixties in a cohort exposed to, infected with or recovered from COVID-19 (not recorded which). The V and J genes are TRBV4-2 and TRBJ2-7; D remains unclear. Sequenced sample: PBMCs or T cells enriched from blood (not recorded which). Here the CDR3 DNA reads TGTGCCAGCAGCCGGTCCCACGGTTCCACCTACGAGCAGTACTTC. Its translation: CASSRSHGSTYEQYF.